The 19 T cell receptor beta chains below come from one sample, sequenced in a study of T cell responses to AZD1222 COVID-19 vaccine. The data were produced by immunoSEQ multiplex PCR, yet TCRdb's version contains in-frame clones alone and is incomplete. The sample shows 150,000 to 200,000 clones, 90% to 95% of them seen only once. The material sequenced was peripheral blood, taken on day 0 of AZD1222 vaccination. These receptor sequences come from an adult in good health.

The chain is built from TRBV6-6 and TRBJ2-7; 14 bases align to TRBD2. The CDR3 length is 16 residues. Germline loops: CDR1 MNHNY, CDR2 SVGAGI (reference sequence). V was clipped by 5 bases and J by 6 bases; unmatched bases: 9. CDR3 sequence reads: CASSLTVGLAGVEQYF. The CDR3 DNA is TGTGCCAGCAGTCTCACTGTGGGACTAGCGGGAGTCGAGCAGTACTTC.

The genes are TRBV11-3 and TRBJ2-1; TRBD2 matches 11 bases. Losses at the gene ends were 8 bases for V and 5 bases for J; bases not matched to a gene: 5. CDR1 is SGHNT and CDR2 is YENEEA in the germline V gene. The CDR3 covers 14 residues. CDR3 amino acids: CASSGTSGHNEQFF. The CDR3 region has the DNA TGTGCCAGCTCCGGGACTAGCGGCCACAATGAGCAGTTCTTC.

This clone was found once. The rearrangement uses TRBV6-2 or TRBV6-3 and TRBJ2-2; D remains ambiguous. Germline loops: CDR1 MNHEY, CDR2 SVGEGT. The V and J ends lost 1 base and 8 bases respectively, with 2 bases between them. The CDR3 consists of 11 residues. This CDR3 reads CASSYLGELFF. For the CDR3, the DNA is TGTGCCAGCAGTTACTTGGGGGAGCTGTTTTTT.

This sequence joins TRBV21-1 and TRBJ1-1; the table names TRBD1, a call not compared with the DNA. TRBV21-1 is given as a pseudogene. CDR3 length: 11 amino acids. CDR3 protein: CASSKAGGAFF. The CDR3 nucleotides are TGTGCCAGCAGCAAAGCAGGGGGAGCTTTCTTT.

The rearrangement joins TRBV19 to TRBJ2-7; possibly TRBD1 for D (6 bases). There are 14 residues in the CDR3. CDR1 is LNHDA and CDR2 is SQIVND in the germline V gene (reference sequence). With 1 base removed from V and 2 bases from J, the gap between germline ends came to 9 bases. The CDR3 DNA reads TGTGCCAGTAGTATAGGAAGGGGGACCTACGAGCAGTACTTC. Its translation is CASSIGRGTYEQYF.

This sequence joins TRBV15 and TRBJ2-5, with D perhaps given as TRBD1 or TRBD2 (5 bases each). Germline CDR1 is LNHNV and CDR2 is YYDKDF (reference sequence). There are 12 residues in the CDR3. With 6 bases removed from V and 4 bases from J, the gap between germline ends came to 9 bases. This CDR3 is CATRSGTETQYF. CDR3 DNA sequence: TGTGCCACCAGGAGTGGGACAGAGACCCAGTACTTC.

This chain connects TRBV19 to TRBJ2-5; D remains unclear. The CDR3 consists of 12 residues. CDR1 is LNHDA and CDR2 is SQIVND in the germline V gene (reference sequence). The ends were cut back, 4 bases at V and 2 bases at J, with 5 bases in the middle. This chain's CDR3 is CASSNSQETQYF. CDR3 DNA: TGTGCCAGTAGTAATAGTCAAGAGACCCAGTACTTC. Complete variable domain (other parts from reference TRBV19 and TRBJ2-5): DGGITQSPKYLFRKEGQNVTLSCEQNLNHDAMYWYRQDPGQGLRLIYYSQIVNDFQKGDIAEGYSVSREKKESFPLTVTSAQKNPTAFYLCASSNSQETQYFGPGTRLLVL.

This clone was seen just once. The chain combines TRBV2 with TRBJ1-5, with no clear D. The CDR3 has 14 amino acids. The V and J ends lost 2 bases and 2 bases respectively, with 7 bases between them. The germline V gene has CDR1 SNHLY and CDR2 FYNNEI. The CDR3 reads CASSEMHGNQPQHF. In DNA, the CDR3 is TGTGCCAGCAGTGAAATGCACGGCAATCAGCCCCAGCATTTT.

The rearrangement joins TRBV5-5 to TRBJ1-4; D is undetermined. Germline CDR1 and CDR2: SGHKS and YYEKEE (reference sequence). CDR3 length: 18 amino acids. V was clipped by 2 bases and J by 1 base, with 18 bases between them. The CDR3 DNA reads TGTGCCAGCAGCTTAATGGGTGGGGTAGGCGGAACTAATGAAAAACTGTTTTTT. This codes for CASSLMGGVGGTNEKLFF.

The DNA for the CDR3 is TGTGCCAGTAGTTTCAGGGGAAGGGGGGAGACCCAGTACTTC. Translation: CASSFRGRGETQYF. The chain uses TRBV19 and TRBJ2-5, with D tentatively TRBD1 (6 bases). Germline V gives CDR1 LNHDA, CDR2 SQIVND (reference sequence). The CDR3 totals 14 residues. Trimming pared 5 bases from V and 5 bases from J, leaving 15 bases between.

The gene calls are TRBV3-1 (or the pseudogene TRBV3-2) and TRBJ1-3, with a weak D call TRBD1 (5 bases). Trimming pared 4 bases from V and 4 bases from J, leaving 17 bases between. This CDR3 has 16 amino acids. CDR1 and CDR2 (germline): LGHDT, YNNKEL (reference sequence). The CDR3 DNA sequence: TGTGCCAGCAGCCGCCCGGGGCAGGCAGTGGGAAACACCATATATTTT. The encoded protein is CASSRPGQAVGNTIYF.

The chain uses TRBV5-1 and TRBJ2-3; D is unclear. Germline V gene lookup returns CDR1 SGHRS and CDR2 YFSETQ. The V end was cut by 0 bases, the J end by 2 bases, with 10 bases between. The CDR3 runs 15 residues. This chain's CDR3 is CASSLAWRSTDTQYF. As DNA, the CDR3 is TGCGCCAGCAGCTTGGCGTGGCGCTCCACAGATACGCAGTATTTT.

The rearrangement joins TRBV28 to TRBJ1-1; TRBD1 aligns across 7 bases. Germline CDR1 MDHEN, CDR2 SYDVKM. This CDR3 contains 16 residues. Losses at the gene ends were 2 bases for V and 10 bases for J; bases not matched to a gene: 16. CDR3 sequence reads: CASSLTPQTGPGGAFF. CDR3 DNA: TGTGCCAGCAGTTTAACCCCCCAGACAGGGCCGGGGGGAGCTTTCTTT.

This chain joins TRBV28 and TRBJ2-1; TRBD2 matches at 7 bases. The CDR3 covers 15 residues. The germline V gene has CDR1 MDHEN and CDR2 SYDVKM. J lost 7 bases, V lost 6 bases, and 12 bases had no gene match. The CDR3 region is CASRISGALLNEQFF. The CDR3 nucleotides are TGTGCCAGCAGAATAAGCGGGGCCCTTCTTAATGAGCAGTTCTTC.

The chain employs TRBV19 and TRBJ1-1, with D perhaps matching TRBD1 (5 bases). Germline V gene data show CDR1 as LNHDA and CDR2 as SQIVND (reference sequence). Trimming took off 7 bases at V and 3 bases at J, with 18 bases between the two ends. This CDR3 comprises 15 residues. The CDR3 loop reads CASKGDYAADTEAFF. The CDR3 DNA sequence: TGTGCCAGTAAAGGGGATTATGCGGCGGACACTGAAGCTTTCTTT.

The CDR3 loop is CASSSRGRVWEQYF. DNA of the CDR3: TGTGCCAGTAGTTCTCGGGGAAGGGTGTGGGAGCAGTACTTC. The chain uses TRBV19 and TRBJ2-7, with TRBD2 as a possible D gene (5 bases). The CDR3 loop spans 14 amino acids. Between the trimmed V and J ends, which lost 5 bases and 7 bases, there was a span of 18 bases. Germline values: CDR1 LNHDA, CDR2 SQIVND (reference sequence).

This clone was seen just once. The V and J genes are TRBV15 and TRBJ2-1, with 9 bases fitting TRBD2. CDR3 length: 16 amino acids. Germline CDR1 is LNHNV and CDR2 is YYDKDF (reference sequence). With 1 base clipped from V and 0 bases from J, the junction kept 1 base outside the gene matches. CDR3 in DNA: TGTGCCACCAGCAGAGCTAGCGGGGCCTCCTACAATGAGCAGTTCTTC. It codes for CATSRASGASYNEQFF.

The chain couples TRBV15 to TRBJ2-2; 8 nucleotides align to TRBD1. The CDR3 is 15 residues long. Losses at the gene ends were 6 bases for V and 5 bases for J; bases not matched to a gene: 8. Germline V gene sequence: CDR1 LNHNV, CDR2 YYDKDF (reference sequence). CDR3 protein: CATSPQGAPTGELFF. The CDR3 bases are TGTGCCACCAGTCCCCAGGGGGCCCCAACCGGGGAGCTGTTTTTT.

CDR3 sequence reads: CASSSDSIYGYTF. The CDR3 nucleotides are TGTGCCAGCAGCTCGGACAGTATCTATGGCTACACCTTC. The chain carries TRBV12-3 or TRBV12-4 and TRBJ1-2; possibly TRBD1 for D (6 bases). CDR3 length equals 13 residues. With 6 bases removed from V and 4 bases from J, the gap between germline ends came to 12 bases.